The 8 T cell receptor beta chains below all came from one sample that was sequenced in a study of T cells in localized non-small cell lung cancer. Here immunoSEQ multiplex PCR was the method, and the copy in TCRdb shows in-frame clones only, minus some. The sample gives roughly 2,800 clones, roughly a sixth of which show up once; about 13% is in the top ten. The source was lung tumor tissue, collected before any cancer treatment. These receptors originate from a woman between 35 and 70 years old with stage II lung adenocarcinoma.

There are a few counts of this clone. Here the CDR3 DNA reads TGTGCCAGCAGTAACCCGTCTGGGGCCAACGTCCTGACTTTC. Its protein is CASSNPSGANVLTF. V is TRBV6-8 and J is TRBJ2-6; no definite D call. Germline CDR1 and CDR2: MNHGY and SAAAGT. Trimming pared 5 bases from V and 1 base from J, leaving 6 bases between. The CDR3 is 14 amino acids.

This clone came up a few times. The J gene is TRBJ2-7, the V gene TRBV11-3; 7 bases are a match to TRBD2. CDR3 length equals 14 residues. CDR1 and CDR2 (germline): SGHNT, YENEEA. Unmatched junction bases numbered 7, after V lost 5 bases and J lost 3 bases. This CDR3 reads CASSPLGLFYEQYF. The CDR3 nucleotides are TGTGCCAGCAGCCCCTTGGGACTATTCTACGAGCAGTACTTC.

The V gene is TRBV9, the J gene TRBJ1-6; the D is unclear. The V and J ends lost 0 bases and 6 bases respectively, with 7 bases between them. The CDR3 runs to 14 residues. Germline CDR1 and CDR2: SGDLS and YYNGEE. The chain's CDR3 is CASSVGGGNSPLHF. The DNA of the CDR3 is TGTGCCAGCAGCGTAGGGGGTGGTAATTCACCCCTCCACTTT.

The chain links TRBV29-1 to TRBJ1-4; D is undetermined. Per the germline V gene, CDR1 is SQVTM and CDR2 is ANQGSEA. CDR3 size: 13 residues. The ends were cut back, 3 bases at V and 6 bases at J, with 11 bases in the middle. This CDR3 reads CSVEGGQDEKLFF. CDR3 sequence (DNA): TGCAGCGTTGAGGGCGGGCAGGATGAAAAACTGTTTTTT.

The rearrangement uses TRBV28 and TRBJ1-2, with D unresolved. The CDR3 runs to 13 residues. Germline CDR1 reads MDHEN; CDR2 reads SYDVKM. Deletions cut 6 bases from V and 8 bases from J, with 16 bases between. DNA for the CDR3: TGTGCCAGCAGCTCGTTGGGTCCAGAGGGCTACACCTTC. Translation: CASSSLGPEGYTF.

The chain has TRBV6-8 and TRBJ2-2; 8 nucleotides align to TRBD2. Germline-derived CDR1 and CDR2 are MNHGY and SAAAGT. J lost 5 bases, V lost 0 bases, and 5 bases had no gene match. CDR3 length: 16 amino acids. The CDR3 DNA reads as TGTGCCAGCAGTTACTCGCCGGGGGGGCAAACCGGGGAGCTGTTTTTT. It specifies CASSYSPGGQTGELFF.

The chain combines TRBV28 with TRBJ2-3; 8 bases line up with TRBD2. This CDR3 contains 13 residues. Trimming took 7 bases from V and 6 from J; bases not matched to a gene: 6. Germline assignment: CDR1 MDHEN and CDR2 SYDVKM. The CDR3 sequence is CASISGGKDTQYF. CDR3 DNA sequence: TGTGCCAGCATATCGGGGGGGAAGGATACGCAGTATTTT.

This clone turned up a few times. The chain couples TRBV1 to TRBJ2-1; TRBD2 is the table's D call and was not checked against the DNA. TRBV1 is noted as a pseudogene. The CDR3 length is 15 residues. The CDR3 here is CASRLIKNSYNEQFF. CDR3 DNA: TGCGCCAGCAGACTGATCAAGAACTCCTACAATGAGCAGTTCTTC.